These 7 T cell receptor beta chains share one sample of origin, sequenced in a study of T cell clonality in common variable immunodeficiency. Study-level findings and limits: Common variable immunodeficiency TCR beta sequences reportedly had fewer deletions and N-nucleotide insertions.

Antigens of these TCRs are unknown. Only in-frame clones appear in the TCRdb table, and some are missing; sequencing was by immunoSEQ multiplex PCR. The sample was found to contain 20,000 or so clones, and every one recurs. Sample: peripheral blood mononuclear cells. The receptors were sampled from a human donor with common variable immunodeficiency.

This clone was recorded at least ten times. From the germline J gene comes the end of the CDR3, since the read stops 3 residues before it. This chain joins TRBV28 and TRBJ2-7, with 9 bases lining up with TRBD1. V lost 8 bases, J lost 2 bases, and 10 bases stayed unmatched. Germline V gene sequence: CDR1 MDHEN, CDR2 SYDVKM. The CDR3 totals 15 residues. The CDR3 sequence: CASRKQGAKAYEQYF. CDR3 DNA (partial): TGTGCCAGCCGTAAACAGGGGGCAAAGGCCTACGAG.

This clone has only a few counts. Read data end 3 residues before the CDR3 end; the end is taken from the germline J gene. This chain connects TRBV19 to TRBJ1-3; D might be TRBD1 (6 bases). Per the germline V gene, CDR1 is LNHDA and CDR2 is SQIVND (reference sequence). The CDR3 covers 15 residues. V was shortened by 7 bases and J by 0 bases, with 13 bases between the two germline ends. The CDR3 DNA, read in part, is TGTGCCAGTACCCTGGACAGATTCTCTGGAAACACC. Translation: CASTLDRFSGNT. The full CDR3 sequence reads CASTLDRFSGNTIYF.

Turning to this clone: The read halts 3 residues ahead of the CDR3 end, with the missing end drawn from the germline J gene. The V gene is TRBV20-1, the J gene TRBJ2-3; 9 bases align to TRBD2. The germline CDR1 and CDR2 sequences are DFQATT and SNEGSKA (reference sequence). The V and J ends lost 3 bases and 4 bases, in that order; junction bases with no gene match: 11. The CDR3 is made up of 16 amino acids. CDR3 amino acids: CSARGAGGDKADTQYF. The CDR3 bases that were read are TGCAGTGCTAGGGGGGCGGGGGGGGACAAGGCAGATACG.

This clone was observed a handful of times. The CDR3 extends 3 residues past the end of the read, so its final part is completed from the germline J gene. The V gene is TRBV4-2, the J gene TRBJ2-5; 9 bases agree with TRBD1. Germline values: CDR1 LGHNA, CDR2 YNFKEQ. V shed 1 base, J shed 3 bases, and the junction held 6 bases outside the gene matches. The length of the CDR3 is 16 residues. The part of the CDR3 DNA that was read is TGTGCCAGCAGCCAAGGAATGACAGGGGGTGAAGAGACC. Protein product: CASSQGMTGGEET. The CDR3 as a whole reads CASSQGMTGGEETQYF.

This clone was detected ten times or more. The read is 3 residues too short to cover the CDR3 end, so that end is filled in from the germline J gene. The J gene is TRBJ1-1, the V gene TRBV20-1, with D hard to call. This CDR3 region has 13 residues. V was shortened by 0 bases and J by 6 bases, with 11 bases between the two germline ends. Looked up from germline, CDR1 is DFQATT and CDR2 is SNEGSKA (reference sequence). The CDR3 protein is CSARDLDFPEAFF. Partial CDR3 DNA: TGCAGTGCTAGAGATTTAGATTTCCCTGAA.

This clone was counted a few times. The CDR3 end lies 3 residues beyond the end of the read and is filled in from the germline J gene. This chain links TRBV11-2 with TRBJ2-3; 7 bases line up with TRBD2. Trimming at V came to 1 base and at J to 1 base, leaving 2 bases not matched to a gene. Germline lookup yields CDR1 SGHAT and CDR2 FQNNGV. CDR3 length: 15 amino acids. The CDR3 reads CASSLGAGRTDTQYF. The DNA read from the CDR3 is TGTGCCAGCAGCTTAGGAGCGGGGCGCACAGATACG.

This clone was seen repeatedly, ten times or more. The sequence runs out 3 residues before the end of the CDR3; the remainder is reconstructed from the germline J gene. This chain links TRBV2 with TRBJ2-2; TRBD2 matches 10 bases. V dropped 4 bases and J dropped 5; count of bases not matched to a gene: 4. The CDR3 is made up of 15 amino acids. Germline V gene data show CDR1 as SNHLY and CDR2 as FYNNEI. The covered CDR3 bases are TGTGCCAGCAGTGCACTAGCGGGAATGACCGGGGAG. As protein: CASSALAGMTGE. The full CDR3 reads CASSALAGMTGELFF. Based on the CDR3 plus reference TRBV2 and TRBJ2-2, the full variable domain is EPEVTQTPSHQVTQMGQEVILRCVPISNHLYFYWYRQILGQKVEFLVSFYNNEISEKSEIFDDQFSVERPDGSNFTLKIRSTKLEDSAMYFCASSALAGMTGELFFGEGSRLTVL.